The next 23 T cell receptor beta chains were all read from a single sample in a study of blood T cell repertoires in COVID-19. TCRdb keeps only in-frame clones here, not all; method: immunoSEQ multiplex PCR. This sample has 150,000 to 200,000 clones, with approximately 80% found just once. The specimen was peripheral blood. The receptors come from a man aged 60 to 69 with acute or convalescent COVID-19.

The chain is built from TRBV4-1 and TRBJ2-3; no clear D. The CDR3 extends over 18 amino acids. CDR1 is MGHRA and CDR2 is YSYEKL in the germline V gene. The ends were cut back, 3 bases at V and 3 bases at J, with 22 bases in the middle. The CDR3 region has the DNA TGCGCCAGCAGCCAGCTGGGCATGGGTGTGTTTTGGACAGATACGCAGTATTTT. It is translated as CASSQLGMGVFWTDTQYF.

The V and J genes are TRBV7-9 and TRBJ2-2; tentatively, D is TRBD2 (6 bases). The V and J ends lost 5 bases and 8 bases respectively, with 18 bases between them. In germline, CDR1 is SEHNR, CDR2 FQNEAQ (reference sequence). This CDR3 contains 15 residues. Here the CDR3 reads CASSPQRVGGGELFF. The CDR3 DNA reads TGTGCCAGCAGCCCCCAAAGGGTCGGAGGGGGGGAGCTGTTTTTT. The variable domain in full, with the rest retrieved from reference TRBV7-9 and TRBJ2-2, is DTGVSQNPRHKITKRGQNVTFRCDPISEHNRLYWYRQTLGQGPEFLTYFQNEAQLEKSRLLSDRFSAERPKGSFSTLEIQRTEQGDSAMYLCASSPQRVGGGELFFGEGSRLTVL.

This CDR3 is CASSPGLSSSWYQETQYF. The DNA for the CDR3 is TGTGCCAGTAGTCCGGGACTATCATCTAGTTGGTACCAAGAGACCCAGTACTTC. This sequence joins TRBV19 and TRBJ2-5; 7 bases fit TRBD2. J gave up 0 bases and V 5 bases, and 15 bases lay outside the gene matches. The CDR3 totals 18 residues. Germline V gene lookup returns CDR1 LNHDA and CDR2 SQIVND (reference sequence). The variable domain in full, completed from reference TRBV19 and TRBJ2-5, reads DGGITQSPKYLFRKEGQNVTLSCEQNLNHDAMYWYRQDPGQGLRLIYYSQIVNDFQKGDIAEGYSVSREKKESFPLTVTSAQKNPTAFYLCASSPGLSSSWYQETQYFGPGTRLLVL.

The V and J genes are TRBV9 and TRBJ2-5; tentative D call: TRBD1 (5 bases). The CDR3 totals 16 residues. Trimming shortened V by 0 bases and J by 2 bases, and 14 bases separated the two germline ends. The germline gives CDR1 SGDLS, CDR2 YYNGEE. CDR3 loop: CASSVGFRQKQETQYF. Written as DNA, the CDR3 is TGTGCCAGCAGCGTAGGTTTTCGACAGAAACAAGAGACCCAGTACTTC.

This sequence joins TRBV2 and TRBJ1-6, with 8 positions matching TRBD1. V trimming: 6 bases; J trimming: 10 bases; junction bases outside the gene matches: 5. The CDR3 length is 13 residues. In germline, CDR1 is SNHLY, CDR2 FYNNEI. DNA for the CDR3: TGTGCCAGCAGAGGACAGGGAAACTCACCCCTCCACTTT. It translates to CASRGQGNSPLHF.

Written as DNA, the CDR3 is TGTGCCAGCAGCCGACACGATACGCAGTATTTT. Its protein product is CASSRHDTQYF. J is TRBJ2-3 and V is TRBV6-5; the D is unclear. CDR1 is MNHEY and CDR2 is SVGAGI in the germline V gene. Trimming stripped 6 bases from V and 6 bases from J, with 7 bases between. The CDR3 spans 11 residues.

V usage is TRBV3-1 (or the pseudogene TRBV3-2) and J usage is TRBJ2-3; 9 nucleotides agree with TRBD2. Per germline, CDR1 LGHDT and CDR2 YNNKEL (reference sequence). The CDR3 loop spans 17 amino acids. V was pared by 4 bases and J by 0 bases, with 8 bases of the junction left unmatched. CDR3 nucleotides: TGTGCCAGCAGCCTAACGACTAGCGGATACAGCACAGATACGCAGTATTTT. Translated: CASSLTTSGYSTDTQYF.

This clone was found a few times. The gene calls are TRBV30 and TRBJ1-5; D is ambiguous. The CDR3 has 16 residues. Trimming took off 5 bases at V and 2 bases at J, with 19 bases between the two ends. CDR1 and CDR2 from the germline V gene are GTSNPN and SVGIG (reference sequence). This CDR3 is CAWGEGVGEGNQPQHF. Here the CDR3 DNA reads TGTGCCTGGGGAGAGGGCGTTGGGGAGGGCAATCAGCCCCAGCATTTT.

The CDR3 region has the DNA TGTGCCAGCAGCCCCCGGAGTATGGGGCCTTCACCCCTCCACTTT. It specifies CASSPRSMGPSPLHF. The rearrangement links TRBV7-2 to TRBJ1-6; perhaps TRBD1 as D (5 bases). Germline CDR1 SGHTA, CDR2 FQGNSA. V was cut by 5 bases and J by 9 bases, with 17 bases left in between. The CDR3 extends over 15 amino acids.

This sequence joins TRBV4-2 and TRBJ2-5; 9 positions match TRBD1. CDR3 size: 16 residues. Germline V gives CDR1 LGHNA, CDR2 YNFKEQ. The ends lost 1 base at V and 1 base at J; junction bases unmatched: 4. The CDR3 DNA is TGTGCCAGCAGCCAAGCCCCGACAGGGGGCCAAGAGACCCAGTACTTC. Protein: CASSQAPTGGQETQYF.

The rearrangement links TRBV7-9 to TRBJ1-1; TRBD1 is a possible D gene (5 bases). V dropped 1 base and J dropped 4 bases, with 10 bases sitting between them. CDR1 SEHNR and CDR2 FQNEAQ come from the germline V gene (reference sequence). CDR3 length: 14 amino acids. In DNA form, the CDR3 reads TGTGCCAGCAGCTTAGACCAGGGTGCCACTGAAGCTTTCTTT. Protein product: CASSLDQGATEAFF.

The rearrangement joins TRBV27 to TRBJ2-1, with 8 bases identical to TRBD2. Germline V gene lookup returns CDR1 MNHEY and CDR2 SMNVEV (reference sequence). V shed 7 bases, J shed 0 bases, and the junction held 5 bases outside the gene matches. The CDR3 is 15 amino acids. The DNA for the CDR3 is TGTGCCAGCATGTTAGCGGGGAGCTCCTACAATGAGCAGTTCTTC. Its translation: CASMLAGSSYNEQFF.

This clone has a single count. The chain joins TRBV9 to TRBJ2-6; D ambiguous. Germline values: CDR1 SGDLS, CDR2 YYNGEE. V lost 7 bases to trimming and J lost 4 bases, with 3 bases between them. The CDR3 extends over 11 amino acids. The DNA for the CDR3 is TGTGCCAGCGGCGGGGCCAACGTCCTGACTTTC. It codes for CASGGANVLTF.

The chain joins TRBV2 to TRBJ1-5; a possible D gene is TRBD1 (5 bases). Germline values: CDR1 SNHLY, CDR2 FYNNEI. The CDR3 is 16 amino acids. Trimming shortened V by 2 bases and J by 0 bases, and 11 bases separated the two germline ends. The CDR3 nucleotides are TGTGCCAGCAGTGAACCAGGGACTTATAGCAATCAGCCCCAGCATTTT. It encodes CASSEPGTYSNQPQHF.

The chain has TRBV12-5 and TRBJ1-1; D remains unclear. Trimming removed 0 bases from V and 13 bases from J, with 18 bases in between. The CDR3 runs 14 residues. The V gene's germline CDR1 is LGHNT and CDR2 FRNRAP. The CDR3 DNA reads as TGTGCTAGTGGTTTGGTACAGACCCCTACGATGGATTTCTTT. Its translation is CASGLVQTPTMDFF. Supplemented by reference TRBV12-5 and TRBJ1-1, the full variable domain reads DARVTQTPRHKVTEMGQEVTMRCQPILGHNTVFWYRQTMMQGLELLAYFRNRAPLDDSGMPKDRFSAEMPDATLATLKIQPSEPRDSAVYFCASGLVQTPTMDFFGQGTRLTVV.

CDR3 protein: CASSSGQNEKLFF. The CDR3 nucleotides are TGCGCCAGCAGCTCGGGACAGAATGAAAAACTGTTTTTT. The V call is TRBV5-1, the J call TRBJ1-4; 7 bases line up with TRBD1. Germline V lookup: CDR1 SGHRS, CDR2 YFSETQ. This CDR3 comprises 13 residues. With V trimmed by 3 bases and J by 5 bases, 1 base remained unmatched.

The sample holds many counts of this clone. The rearrangement links TRBV5-6 to TRBJ1-1; possibly TRBD1 for D (5 bases). CDR1 is SGHDT, CDR2 YYEEEE, per germline. The CDR3 runs 14 residues. Between the trimmed V and J ends, which lost 1 base and 4 bases, there was a span of 11 bases. The CDR3 protein is CASSLQSGGTEAFF. CDR3 nucleotides: TGTGCCAGCAGCTTGCAATCCGGGGGCACTGAAGCTTTCTTT. Full variable domain (missing parts from reference TRBV5-6 and TRBJ1-1): DAGVTQSPTHLIKTRGQQVTLRCSPKSGHDTVSWYQQALGQGPQFIFQYYEEEERQRGNFPDRFSGHQFPNYSSELNVNALLLGDSALYLCASSLQSGGTEAFFGQGTRLTVV.

This chain joins TRBV25-1 and TRBJ1-5; D gene unclear. The V end was cut by 5 bases, the J end by 2 bases, with 10 bases between. This CDR3 has 14 amino acids. Germline V CDR1 and CDR2: MGHDK, SYGVNS. DNA of the CDR3: TGTGCCAGCAGTCCCTTCACAGGCAATCAGCCCCAGCATTTT. Protein product: CASSPFTGNQPQHF.

This clone appeared a few times. This chain joins TRBV27 and TRBJ1-5; possibly TRBD1 for D (5 bases). CDR1 MNHEY and CDR2 SMNVEV come from the germline V gene (reference sequence). The CDR3 sequence is 13 residues long. V was shortened by 3 bases and J by 7 bases, with 10 bases between the two germline ends. CDR3 amino acids: CASSFQGAQPQHF. In DNA form, the CDR3 reads TGTGCCAGCAGTTTTCAAGGGGCGCAGCCCCAGCATTTT.

V gene TRBV30 combines with J gene TRBJ2-2, with D tentatively TRBD2 (5 bases). Germline-derived CDR1 and CDR2 are GTSNPN and SVGIG (reference sequence). V was clipped by 2 bases and J by 8 bases, with 12 bases between them. The CDR3 runs 13 residues. CDR3: CAWSRRLSGELFF. The CDR3 DNA follows: TGTGCCTGGAGTCGGAGGTTGAGTGGGGAGCTGTTTTTT.

The chain uses TRBV19 and TRBJ2-7, with a tentative D call TRBD1 (6 bases). Trimming pared 2 bases from V and 3 bases from J, leaving 11 bases between. The CDR3 spans 14 residues. Germline loops: CDR1 LNHDA, CDR2 SQIVND (reference sequence). The CDR3 sequence is CASSIQDRGYEQYF. DNA of the CDR3: TGTGCCAGTAGTATACAGGACAGAGGCTACGAGCAGTACTTC.

The V call is TRBV4-1, the J call TRBJ1-2, with 8 bases that match TRBD1. The V gene's germline CDR1 is MGHRA and CDR2 YSYEKL. CDR3 length equals 15 residues. V dropped 1 base and J dropped 4; count of bases not matched to a gene: 5. The CDR3 here is CASSQAQGDFYGYTF. Written as DNA, the CDR3 is TGCGCCAGCAGCCAAGCACAGGGGGATTTCTATGGCTACACCTTC.

The chain employs TRBV3-1 (or the pseudogene TRBV3-2) and TRBJ1-2; 8 bases fit TRBD1. The CDR3 is 12 amino acids. CDR1 is LGHDT, CDR2 YNNKEL, per germline (reference sequence). The junction had 3 bases not matched to a gene; V was cut back by 8 bases and J by 4 bases. CDR3 sequence: CASSTGGYGYTF. The CDR3 DNA is TGTGCCAGCTCAACAGGGGGCTATGGCTACACCTTC.